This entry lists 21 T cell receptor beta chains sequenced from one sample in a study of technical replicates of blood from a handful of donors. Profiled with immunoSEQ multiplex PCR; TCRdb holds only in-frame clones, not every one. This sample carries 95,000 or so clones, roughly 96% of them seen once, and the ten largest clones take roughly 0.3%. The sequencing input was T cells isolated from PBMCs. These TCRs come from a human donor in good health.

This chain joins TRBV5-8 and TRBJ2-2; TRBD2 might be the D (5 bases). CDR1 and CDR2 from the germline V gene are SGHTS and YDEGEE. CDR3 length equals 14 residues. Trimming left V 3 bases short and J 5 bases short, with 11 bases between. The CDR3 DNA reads TGTGCCAGCAGCTCACAGAGGGATACCGGGGAGCTGTTTTTT. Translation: CASSSQRDTGELFF.

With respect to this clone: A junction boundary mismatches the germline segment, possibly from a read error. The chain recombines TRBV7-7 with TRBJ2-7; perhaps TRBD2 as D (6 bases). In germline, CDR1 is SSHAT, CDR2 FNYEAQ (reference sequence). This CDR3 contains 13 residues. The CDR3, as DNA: TGTGCTAGCAGCTTAGAACTAGCATACGAGCAGTACTTC. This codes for CASSLELAYEQYF.

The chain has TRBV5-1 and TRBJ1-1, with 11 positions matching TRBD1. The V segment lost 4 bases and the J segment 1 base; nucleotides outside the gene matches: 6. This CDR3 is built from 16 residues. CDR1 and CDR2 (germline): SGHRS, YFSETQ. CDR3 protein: CASSIWDRGKNTEAFF. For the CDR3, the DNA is TGCGCCAGCAGCATTTGGGACAGGGGGAAGAACACTGAAGCTTTCTTT.

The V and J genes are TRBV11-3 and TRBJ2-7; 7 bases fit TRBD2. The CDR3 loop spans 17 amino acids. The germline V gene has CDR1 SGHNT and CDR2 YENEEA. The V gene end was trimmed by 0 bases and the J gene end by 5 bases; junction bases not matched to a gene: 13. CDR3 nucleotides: TGTGCCAGCAGCTTAGATCTGGGTGGGAGGGCCGCGGACGAGCAGTACTTC. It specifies CASSLDLGGRAADEQYF.

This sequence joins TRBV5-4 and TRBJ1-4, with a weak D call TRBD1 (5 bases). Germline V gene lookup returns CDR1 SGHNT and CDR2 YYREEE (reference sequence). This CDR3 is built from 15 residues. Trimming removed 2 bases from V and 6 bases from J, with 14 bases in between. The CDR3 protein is CASSLSGNYDEKLFF. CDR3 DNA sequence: TGTGCCAGCAGCTTATCAGGGAATTATGATGAAAAACTGTTTTTT.

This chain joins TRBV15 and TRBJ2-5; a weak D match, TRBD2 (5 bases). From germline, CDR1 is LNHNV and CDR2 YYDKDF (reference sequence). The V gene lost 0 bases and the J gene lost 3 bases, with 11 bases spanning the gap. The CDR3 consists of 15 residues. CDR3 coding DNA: TGTGCCACCAGCAGAGACCCCGGGAAGGAAGAGACCCAGTACTTC. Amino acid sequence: CATSRDPGKEETQYF.

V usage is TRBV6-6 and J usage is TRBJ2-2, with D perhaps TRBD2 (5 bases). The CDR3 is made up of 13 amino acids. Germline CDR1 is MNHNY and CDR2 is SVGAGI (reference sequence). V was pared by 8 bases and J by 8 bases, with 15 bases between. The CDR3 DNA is TGTGCCAGCTCCCAGGTGGGGAGTGGGGAGCTGTTTTTT. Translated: CASSQVGSGELFF.

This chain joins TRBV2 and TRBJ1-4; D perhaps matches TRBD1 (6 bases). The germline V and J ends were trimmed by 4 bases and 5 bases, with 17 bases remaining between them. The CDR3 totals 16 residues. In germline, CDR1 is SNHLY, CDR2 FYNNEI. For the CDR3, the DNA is TGTGCCAGCAGTGGAGGGGAGACCACAGGGAATGAAAAACTGTTTTTT. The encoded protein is CASSGGETTGNEKLFF.

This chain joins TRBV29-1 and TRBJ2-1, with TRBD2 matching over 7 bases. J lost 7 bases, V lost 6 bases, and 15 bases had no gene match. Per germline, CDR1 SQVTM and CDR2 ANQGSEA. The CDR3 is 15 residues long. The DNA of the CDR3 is TGCAGCGTCGACCCGGCGGGAGTGGGGGGGAATGAGCAGTTCTTC. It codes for CSVDPAGVGGNEQFF.

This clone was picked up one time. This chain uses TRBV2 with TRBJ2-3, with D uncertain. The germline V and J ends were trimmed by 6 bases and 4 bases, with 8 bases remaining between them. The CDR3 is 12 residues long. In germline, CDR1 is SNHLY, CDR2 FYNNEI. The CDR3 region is CASRLTPDTQYF. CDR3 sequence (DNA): TGTGCCAGCAGGCTAACTCCAGATACGCAGTATTTT.

The CDR3: CSASELLEQYF. For the CDR3, the DNA is TGCAGTGCTAGCGAACTACTAGAGCAGTACTTC. The gene calls are TRBV20-1 and TRBJ2-7; D not certain. Germline V gives CDR1 DFQATT, CDR2 SNEGSKA (reference sequence). The CDR3 runs 11 residues. The V gene lost 3 bases and the J gene lost 7 bases, with 10 bases spanning the gap.

CDR3 in DNA: TGCGCCAGCAGCCAAGATGGAGCGGGAGCTCGCTACGAGCAGTACTTC. Translation gives CASSQDGAGARYEQYF. V and J are TRBV4-3 and TRBJ2-7; 8 nucleotides align to TRBD2. Trimming took 0 bases from V and 3 from J; bases not matched to a gene: 7. This CDR3 has 16 residues. The germline CDR1 and CDR2 sequences are LGHNA and YSLEER.

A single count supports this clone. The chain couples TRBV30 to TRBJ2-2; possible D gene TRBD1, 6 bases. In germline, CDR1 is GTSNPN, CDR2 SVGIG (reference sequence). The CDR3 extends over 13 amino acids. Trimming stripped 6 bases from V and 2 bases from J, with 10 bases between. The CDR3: CACPGHNTGELFF. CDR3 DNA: TGTGCCTGCCCGGGACATAACACCGGGGAGCTGTTTTTT. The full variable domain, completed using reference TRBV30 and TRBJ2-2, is SQTIHQWPATLVQPVGSPLSLECTVEGTSNPNLYWYRQAAGRGLQLLFYSVGIGQISSEVPQNLSASRPQDRQFILSSKKLLLSDSGFYLCACPGHNTGELFFGEGSRLTVL.

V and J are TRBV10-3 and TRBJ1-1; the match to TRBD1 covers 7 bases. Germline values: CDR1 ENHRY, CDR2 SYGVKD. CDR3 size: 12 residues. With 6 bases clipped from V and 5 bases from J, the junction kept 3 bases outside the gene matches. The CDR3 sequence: CAIRTGVTEAFF. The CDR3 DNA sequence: TGTGCCATCAGAACAGGGGTGACTGAAGCTTTCTTT.

Here the CDR3 DNA reads TGTGCCAGCAGTTTAGGAGGGCCGAGAAACACTGAAGCTTTCTTT. Protein sequence: CASSLGGPRNTEAFF. The chain has TRBV27 and TRBJ1-1; no definite D call. Trimming took off 2 bases at V and 2 bases at J, with 12 bases between the two ends. Germline CDR1 is MNHEY and CDR2 is SMNVEV (reference sequence). The CDR3 has 15 amino acids.

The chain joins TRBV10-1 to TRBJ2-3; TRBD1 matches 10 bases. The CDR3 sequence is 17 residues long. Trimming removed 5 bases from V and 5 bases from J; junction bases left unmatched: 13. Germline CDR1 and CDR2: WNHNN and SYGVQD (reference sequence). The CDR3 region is CASSPSGTGVGLDTQYF. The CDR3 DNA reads TGCGCCAGCAGTCCATCCGGGACAGGGGTAGGATTAGATACGCAGTATTTT.

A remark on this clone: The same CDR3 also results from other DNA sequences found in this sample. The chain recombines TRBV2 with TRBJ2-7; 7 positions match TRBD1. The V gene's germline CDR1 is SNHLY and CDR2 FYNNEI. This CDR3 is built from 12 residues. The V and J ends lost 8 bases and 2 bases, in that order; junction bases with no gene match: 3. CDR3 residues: CASSGQTYEQYF. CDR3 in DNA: TGTGCCAGCTCGGGACAGACCTACGAGCAGTACTTC.

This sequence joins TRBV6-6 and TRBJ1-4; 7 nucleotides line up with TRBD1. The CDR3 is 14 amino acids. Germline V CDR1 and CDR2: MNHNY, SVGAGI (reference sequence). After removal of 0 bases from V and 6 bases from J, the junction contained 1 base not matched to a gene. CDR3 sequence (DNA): TGTGCCAGCAGTTACTCCAGGGGGTATGAAAAACTGTTTTTT. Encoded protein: CASSYSRGYEKLFF.

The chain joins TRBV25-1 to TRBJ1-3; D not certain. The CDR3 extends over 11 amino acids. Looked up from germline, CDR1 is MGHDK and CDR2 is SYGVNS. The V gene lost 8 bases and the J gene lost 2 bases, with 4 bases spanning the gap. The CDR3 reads CASSTGNTIYF. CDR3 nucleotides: TGTGCCAGCTCCACTGGAAACACCATATATTTT.

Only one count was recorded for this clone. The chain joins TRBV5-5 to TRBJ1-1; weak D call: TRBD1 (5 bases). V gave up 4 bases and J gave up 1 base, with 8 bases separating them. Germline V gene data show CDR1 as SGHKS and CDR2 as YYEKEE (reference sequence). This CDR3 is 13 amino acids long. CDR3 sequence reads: CASSQDRNTEAFF. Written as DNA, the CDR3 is TGTGCCAGCAGCCAAGACAGGAACACTGAAGCTTTCTTT.

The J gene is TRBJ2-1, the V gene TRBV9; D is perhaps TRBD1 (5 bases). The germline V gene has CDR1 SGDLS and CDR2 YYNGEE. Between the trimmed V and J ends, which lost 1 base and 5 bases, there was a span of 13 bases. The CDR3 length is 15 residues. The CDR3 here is CASSVSTGTDNEQFF. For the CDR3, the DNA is TGTGCCAGCAGCGTATCCACAGGCACCGACAATGAGCAGTTCTTC. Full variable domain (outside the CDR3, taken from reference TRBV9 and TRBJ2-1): DSGVTQTPKHLITATGQRVTLRCSPRSGDLSVYWYQQSLDQGLQFLIQYYNGEERAKGNILERFSAQQFPDLHSELNLSSLELGDSALYFCASSVSTGTDNEQFFGPGTRLTVL.